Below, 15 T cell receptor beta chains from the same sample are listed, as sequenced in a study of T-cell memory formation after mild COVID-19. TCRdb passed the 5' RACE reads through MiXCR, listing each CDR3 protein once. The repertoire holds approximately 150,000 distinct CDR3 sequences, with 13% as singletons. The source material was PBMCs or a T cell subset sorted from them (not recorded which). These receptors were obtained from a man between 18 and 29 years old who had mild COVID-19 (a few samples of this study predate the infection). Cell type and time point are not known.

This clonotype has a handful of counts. The CDR3 DNA is TGCAGTGCTGCACCAGGGGGACAAGCTTTCTTT. As protein: CSAAPGGQAFF. V usage is TRBV20-1 and J usage is TRBJ1-1; 7 bases line up with TRBD1. V trimming: 5 bases; J trimming: 9 bases; junction bases outside the gene matches: 6. This CDR3 has 11 residues. CDR1 DFQATT and CDR2 SNEGSKA come from the germline V gene (reference sequence).

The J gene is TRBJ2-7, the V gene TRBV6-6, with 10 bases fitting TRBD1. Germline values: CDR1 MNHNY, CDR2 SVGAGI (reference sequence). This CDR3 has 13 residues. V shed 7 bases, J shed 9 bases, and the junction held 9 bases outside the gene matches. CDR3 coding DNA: TGTGCCAGCACCTTCGGACAGGGGGTAAGGCAGTACTTC. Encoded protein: CASTFGQGVRQYF.

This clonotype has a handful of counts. This chain's CDR3 is CASSSQTGQETQYF. The CDR3 DNA follows: TGTGCCAGCAGCTCTCAGACAGGGCAAGAGACCCAGTACTTC. The chain recombines TRBV7-2 with TRBJ2-5; 7 nucleotides agree with TRBD1. V shed 4 bases, J shed 2 bases, and the junction held 4 bases outside the gene matches. CDR3 length equals 14 residues. CDR1 and CDR2 from the germline V gene are SGHTA and FQGNSA. Using reference TRBV7-2 and TRBJ2-5 for the parts outside the CDR3, the full variable domain is GAGVSQSPSNKVTEKGKDVELRCDPISGHTALYWYRQSLGQGLEFLIYFQGNSAPDKSGLPSDRFSAERTGGSVSTLTIQRTQQEDSAVYLCASSSQTGQETQYFGPGTRLLVL.

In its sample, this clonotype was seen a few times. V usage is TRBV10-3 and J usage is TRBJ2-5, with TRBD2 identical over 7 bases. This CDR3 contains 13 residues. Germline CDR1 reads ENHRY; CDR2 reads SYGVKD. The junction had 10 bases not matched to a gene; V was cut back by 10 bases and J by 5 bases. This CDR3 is CATAIAGAETQYF. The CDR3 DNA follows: TGTGCCACCGCCATAGCGGGTGCCGAGACCCAGTACTTC.

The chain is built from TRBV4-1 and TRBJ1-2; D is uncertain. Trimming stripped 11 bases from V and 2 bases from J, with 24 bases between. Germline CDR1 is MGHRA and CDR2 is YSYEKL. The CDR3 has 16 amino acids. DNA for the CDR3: TGCGCCGGCCGAAAGAGCCCATCGACGGCAAACTATGGCTACACCTTC. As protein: CAGRKSPSTANYGYTF.

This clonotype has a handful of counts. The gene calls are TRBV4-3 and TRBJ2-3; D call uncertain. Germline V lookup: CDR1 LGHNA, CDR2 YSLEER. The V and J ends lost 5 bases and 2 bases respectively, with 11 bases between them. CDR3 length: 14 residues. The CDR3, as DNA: TGCGCCAGCAGCTCCCTAGAAAACACAGATACGCAGTATTTT. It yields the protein CASSSLENTDTQYF.

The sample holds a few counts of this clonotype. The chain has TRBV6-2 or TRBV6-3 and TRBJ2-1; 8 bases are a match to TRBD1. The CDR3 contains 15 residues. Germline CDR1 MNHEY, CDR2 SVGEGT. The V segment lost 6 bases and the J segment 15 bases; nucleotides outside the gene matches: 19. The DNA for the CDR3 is TGTGCCAGCAGGTCCATCTCCCGCACAGGGGGGCTGGGGTTCTTC. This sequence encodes CASRSISRTGGLGFF.

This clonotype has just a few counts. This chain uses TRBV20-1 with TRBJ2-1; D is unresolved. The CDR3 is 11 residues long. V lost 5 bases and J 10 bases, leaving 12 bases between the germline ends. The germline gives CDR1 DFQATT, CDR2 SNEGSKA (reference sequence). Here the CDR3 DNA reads TGCAGTGCTTCCAGCTTTCAGGAGCAGTTCTTC. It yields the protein CSASSFQEQFF.

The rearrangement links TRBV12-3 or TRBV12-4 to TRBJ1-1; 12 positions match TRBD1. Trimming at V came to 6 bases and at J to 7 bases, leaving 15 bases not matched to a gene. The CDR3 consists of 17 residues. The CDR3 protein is CASSANPGQGAGGEAFF. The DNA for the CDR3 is TGTGCCAGCAGCGCCAATCCGGGACAGGGGGCCGGGGGTGAAGCTTTCTTT.

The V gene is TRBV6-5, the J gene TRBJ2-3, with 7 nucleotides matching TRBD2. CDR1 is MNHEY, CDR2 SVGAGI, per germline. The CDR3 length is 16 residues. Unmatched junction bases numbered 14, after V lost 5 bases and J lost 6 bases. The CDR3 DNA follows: TGTGCCAGCAGTCTACGACCTCTAGCGGTTCCTGATACGCAGTATTTT. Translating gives CASSLRPLAVPDTQYF.

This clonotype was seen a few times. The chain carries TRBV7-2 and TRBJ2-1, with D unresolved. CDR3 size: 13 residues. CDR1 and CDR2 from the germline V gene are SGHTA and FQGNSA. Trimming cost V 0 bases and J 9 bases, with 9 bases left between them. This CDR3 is CASSLASLFEQFF. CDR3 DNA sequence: TGTGCCAGCAGCTTAGCTAGTCTCTTTGAGCAGTTCTTC.

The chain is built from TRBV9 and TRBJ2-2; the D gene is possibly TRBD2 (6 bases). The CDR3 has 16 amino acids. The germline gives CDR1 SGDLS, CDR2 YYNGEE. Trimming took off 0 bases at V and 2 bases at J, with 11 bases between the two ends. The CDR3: CASSVDGGANTGELFF. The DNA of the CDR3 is TGTGCCAGCAGCGTAGACGGCGGGGCAAACACCGGGGAGCTGTTTTTT.

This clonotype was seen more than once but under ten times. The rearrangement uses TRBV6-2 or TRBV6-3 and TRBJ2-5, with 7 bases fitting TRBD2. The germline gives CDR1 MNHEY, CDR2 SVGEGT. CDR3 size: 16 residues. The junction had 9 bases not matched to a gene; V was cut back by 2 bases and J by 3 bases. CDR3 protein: CASSYRGWLAEETQYF. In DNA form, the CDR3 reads TGTGCCAGCAGTTACCGCGGGTGGCTAGCGGAAGAGACCCAGTACTTC.

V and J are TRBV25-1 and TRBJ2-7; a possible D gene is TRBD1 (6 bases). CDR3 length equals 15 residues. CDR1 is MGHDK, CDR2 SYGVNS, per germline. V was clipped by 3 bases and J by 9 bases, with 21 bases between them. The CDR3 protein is CASSDTGKPWKGQYF. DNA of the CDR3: TGTGCCAGCAGTGACACAGGGAAACCTTGGAAGGGGCAGTACTTC.

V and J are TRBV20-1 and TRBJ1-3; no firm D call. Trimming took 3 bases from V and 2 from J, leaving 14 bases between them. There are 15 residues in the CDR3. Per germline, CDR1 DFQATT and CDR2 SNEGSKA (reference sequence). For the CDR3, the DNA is TGCAGTGCTAGGGACCCAACCCTACCTGGAAACACCATATATTTT. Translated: CSARDPTLPGNTIYF.